The rows below give T cell receptor beta chains drawn from one sample of a study of cytomegalovirus exposure and HLA in healthy donors. Measured with immunoSEQ multiplex PCR; TCRdb has only the in-frame clones, and not every one. The repertoire holds more than 95,000 clones, with roughly 68% as singletons. The specimen was PBMCs. The receptors shown here come from a woman in her fifties or sixties in good health and CMV-seropositive. Each CDR3 is given with its conserved first and last residue. A D gene is named only where the DNA matches it firmly. For some rows the clone size is stated as once, few or many, or as a class when expanded; others skip it.

TRBJ1-3 TRBV5-1 . TRBD1 TGCGCCAGCAGCTTGCTACCCGGGACAGGGGCCAACACCATATATTTT CASSLLPGTGANTIYF
TRBJ1-4 TRBV29-1 . TRBD1 TGCAGCGTTAGACAGGGACTTAATGAAAAATTGTTTTTT CSVRQGLNEKLFF
TRBJ2-1 TRBV11-2 . TRBD1 TGTGCCAGCAGCTTAGGGGGACAGCCGAACTACAATGAGCAGTTCTTC CASSLGGQPNYNEQFF
TRBJ1-4 TRBV6-1 . . TGTGCCAGCAGGATGGACACCCCAAATGAAAAACTGTTTTTT CASRMDTPNEKLFF
TRBJ1-2 TRBV27 . . TGTGCCAGCAGTCCCTATAATCCCTGGGGCTACACCTTC CASSPYNPWGYTF
TRBJ2-3 TRBV15 . . TGTGCCACGTTGCGGGGCCTTCCCGGCACAGATACGCAGTATTTT CATLRGLPGTDTQYF
TRBJ1-6 TRBV7-2 few TRBD1 TGTGCCAGCAATGGACAGGGACCCAATTCACCCCTCCACTTT CASNGQGPNSPLHF
TRBJ2-1 TRBV6-1 . . TGTGCCAGCAGTGAATGGAGGGTTGTGTCCTACAATGAGCAGTTCTTC CASSEWRVVSYNEQFF
TRBJ2-7 TRBV6-1 . TRBD1 TGTGCCAGCAGTGAAGTCGGGACAGGGTTCGGCTACGAGCAGTACTTC CASSEVGTGFGYEQYF
TRBJ1-6 TRBV27 few TRBD1 TGTGCCAGCAGCGACCCCGACAGGGAAACCCTCCACTTT CASSDPDRETLHF
TRBJ2-7 TRBV11-2 . . TGTGCCAGCAGCTTCATGCCGACAGGCCTCTCCTACGAGCAGTACTTC CASSFMPTGLSYEQYF
TRBJ2-7 TRBV5-1 . . TGCGCCAGCAGCTTGAGTCCTCTCGGGTCAGTTGGGAGTTACGAGCAGTACTTC CASSLSPLGSVGSYEQYF
TRBJ1-1 TRBV9 . . TGTGCCAGCAGCGCTAGACAGAACATGAACACTGAAGCTTTCTTT CASSARQNMNTEAFF
TRBJ2-7 TRBV5-4 once TRBD1 TGTGCCAGCACCCGGACAGGGCAAACCTACGAGCAGTACTTC CASTRTGQTYEQYF
TRBJ1-5 TRBV28 few . TGTGCCAGCAGCCCCCCTGCCAGGGTACGAAGCAATCAGCCCCAGCATTTT CASSPPARVRSNQPQHF
TRBJ1-1 TRBV5-4 . . TGTGCCAGCAGCCCCTGGGGTGGACAAATGAACACTGAAGCTTTCTTT CASSPWGGQMNTEAFF
TRBJ2-1 TRBV7-9 once TRBD1 TGTGCCAGCAGCCACTTTTTAGGACAGGAGTTCAATGAGCAGTTCTTC CASSHFLGQEFNEQFF
TRBJ1-1 TRBV18 . TRBD1 TGTGCCAGCTTCGGACAGGGGGGTTCGGGCACTGAAGCTTTCTTT CASFGQGGSGTEAFF
TRBJ2-2 TRBV25-1 . TRBD2 TGTGCCAGCAGGGGAACGGCGGGGGGGGGAACCGGGGAGCTGTTTTTT CASRGTAGGGTGELFF